Listed below are T cell receptor beta chains from one sample, sequenced in a study of beta chain features in type 1 diabetes. The method was immunoSEQ multiplex PCR; TCRdb's version includes in-frame clones alone and lacks a portion of them. The sample consists of about 280,000 clones, 15% of them appearing once. Sequencing was done on a sample of naive CD4+ T cells from blood. The origin of the receptors is a man between 18 and 29 years old with type 1 diabetes. CDR3s include the opening cysteine and the closing phenylalanine or tryptophan. Each record gives: clone size, D gene, V gene, J gene, CDR3 protein, CDR3 DNA. A D gene is named only where the DNA matches it firmly. Clone size is stated in some rows and not others, as once, few, many or a class when expanded.

few,-,TRBV7-6,TRBJ2-1,CASSLGRRNEQFF,TGTGCCAGCAGCTTAGGGCGGAGAAATGAGCAGTTCTTC
-,TRBD1,TRBV25-1,TRBJ1-1,CASSESSGGGSAEAFF,TGTGCCAGCAGTGAATCATCAGGGGGCGGGAGCGCTGAAGCTTTCTTT
-,-,TRBV7-6,TRBJ2-7,CASSLQTNTYEQYF,TGTGCCAGCAGCTTACAGACTAACACCTACGAGCAGTACTTC
few,-,TRBV6-5,TRBJ1-6,CASSSRHHSPLHF,TGTGCCAGCAGTTCGCGCCATCATTCACCCCTCCACTTT
-,-,TRBV5-1,TRBJ2-7,CASSLATGYEQYF,TGCGCCAGCAGCTTGGCCACAGGCTACGAGCAGTACTTC
few,-,TRBV7-8,TRBJ2-1,CASSLVRGGEQFF,TGTGCCAGCAGCTTAGTCAGGGGCGGCGAGCAGTTCTTC
-,-,TRBV5-1,TRBJ2-2,CASSPYLNTGELFF,TGCGCCAGCAGCCCCTATCTGAACACCGGGGAGCTGTTTTTT
-,TRBD2,TRBV19,TRBJ2-7,CASSQRAGETYEQYF,TGTGCCAGTAGCCAGAGGGCGGGAGAGACCTACGAGCAGTACTTC
-,TRBD1,TRBV7-9,TRBJ2-7,CASSLGTGGDTLEQYF,TGTGCCAGCAGCTTAGGCACAGGGGGCGATACTCTCGAGCAGTACTTC
few,TRBD2,TRBV7-9,TRBJ2-3,CAARLAGPQDTQYF,TGTGCGGCGCGTCTAGCGGGACCCCAAGATACGCAGTATTTT
few,-,TRBV29-1,TRBJ1-1,CSVAGRVRTEAFF,TGCAGCGTTGCCGGCAGGGTTAGGACTGAAGCTTTCTTT
once,TRBD2,TRBV18,TRBJ2-5,CASSPGLANQETQYF,TGTGCCAGCTCACCGGGACTAGCGAATCAAGAGACCCAGTACTTC
-,-,TRBV7-2,TRBJ1-2,CASSLRGDGYTF,TGTGCCAGCAGCTTACGGGGAGATGGCTACACCTTC
-,TRBD2,TRBV30,TRBJ2-3,CAWSGRPSGSADTQYF,TGTGCCTGGAGTGGGAGGCCTAGCGGGAGTGCAGATACGCAGTATTTT
-,TRBD1,TRBV29-1,TRBJ2-2,CSVAGTGFGTGELFF,TGCAGCGTTGCCGGGACAGGGTTTGGCACCGGGGAGCTGTTTTTT
few,-,TRBV19,TRBJ2-7,CASSILPGEQYF,TGTGCCAGTAGTATTCTGCCGGGCGAGCAGTACTTC
few,TRBD2,TRBV13,TRBJ2-1,CASSPRGGNEQFF,TGTGCCAGCAGCCCCCGGGGGGGCAATGAGCAGTTCTTC
few,TRBD2,TRBV29-1,TRBJ2-3,CSVEPFMGLADSTDTQYF,TGCAGCGTTGAACCCTTTATGGGACTAGCGGATAGCACAGATACGCAGTATTTT
few,-,TRBV27,TRBJ1-5,CASREVNQPQHF,TGTGCCAGCAGGGAGGTCAATCAGCCCCAGCATTTT
-,-,TRBV5-1,TRBJ2-7,CASSRLGAETDYEQYF,TGCGCCAGCAGCCGCCTGGGAGCGGAGACGGACTACGAGCAGTACTTC
-,TRBD2,TRBV28,TRBJ2-2,CASSLPGRAGELFF,TGTGCCAGCAGTTTACCAGGGAGGGCCGGGGAGCTGTTTTTT
few,TRBD2,TRBV7-9,TRBJ2-1,CASTKQGTTYNEQFF,TGTGCCAGCACCAAACAAGGGACTACATACAATGAGCAGTTCTTC
-,-,TRBV27,TRBJ2-1,CASSLFRGNSYNEQFF,TGTGCCAGCAGTTTATTTCGGGGGAACTCCTACAATGAGCAGTTCTTC
-,-,TRBV5-1,TRBJ2-5,CASSYYRAQETQYF,TGCGCCAGCAGCTACTACAGGGCCCAAGAGACCCAGTACTTC
few,-,TRBV7-2,TRBJ2-3,CASSTELADTQYF,TGTGCCAGCAGCACCGAACTGGCAGATACGCAGTATTTT
few,TRBD2,TRBV4-2,TRBJ2-7,CASSQGLAGLYEQYF,TGTGCCAGCAGCCAAGGACTAGCGGGCTTATACGAGCAGTACTTC
-,-,TRBV6-5,TRBJ2-5,CASSYSDQTRQETQYF,TGTGCCAGCAGTTACTCCGACCAGACACGCCAAGAGACCCAGTACTTC
-,TRBD1,TRBV7-8,TRBJ2-7,CASSPRQGNPSYEQYF,TGTGCCAGCAGCCCCCGACAGGGGAATCCCTCCTACGAGCAGTACTTC
few,-,TRBV4-3,TRBJ2-1,CASSQGLSSYNEQFF,TGCGCCAGCAGCCAAGGTCTGAGCTCCTACAATGAGCAGTTCTTC
-,-,TRBV4-2,TRBJ2-7,CASSQEWRQELYEQYF,TGTGCCAGCAGCCAGGAATGGAGGCAAGAACTATACGAGCAGTACTTC
few,-,TRBV6-6,TRBJ2-5,CASSYGLETQYF,TGTGCCAGCAGTTACGGCTTAGAGACCCAGTACTTC
few,TRBD1,TRBV5-1,TRBJ1-5,CASSWGTGSNQPQHF,TGCGCCAGCAGCTGGGGGACAGGGAGCAATCAGCCCCAGCATTTT
-,TRBD1,TRBV5-1,TRBJ2-4,CASSFSTGKNIQYF,TGCGCCAGCAGCTTCTCGACAGGGAAAAACATTCAGTACTTC
few,-,TRBV7-9,TRBJ1-1,CASSSHPRAGAYTEAFF,TGTGCCAGCAGCTCCCATCCGAGGGCAGGGGCTTACACTGAAGCTTTCTTT
few,-,TRBV25-1,TRBJ2-1,CAASRGSSYNEQFF,TGTGCCGCTTCCAGGGGAAGCTCCTACAATGAGCAGTTCTTC
-,-,TRBV30,TRBJ1-5,CAWSVAQGNQPQHF,TGTGCCTGGAGTGTAGCGCAGGGGAATCAGCCCCAGCATTTT
-,-,TRBV4-1,TRBJ2-4,CASSQGLRVAKNIQYF,TGCGCCAGCAGCCAAGGGTTGCGGGTAGCCAAAAACATTCAGTACTTC
few,-,TRBV7-2,TRBJ2-1,CASSFPAVGEQFF,TGTGCCAGCAGCTTCCCAGCGGTCGGTGAGCAGTTCTTC
-,-,TRBV30,TRBJ2-1,CAWSGSGSSYNEQFF,TGTGCCTGGAGTGGGAGTGGGAGCTCCTACAATGAGCAGTTCTTC
few,TRBD1,TRBV5-1,TRBJ1-2,CASSLGGTGLWNGYTF,TGCGCCAGCAGCTTGGGCGGGACAGGGTTGTGGAATGGCTACACCTTC
few,TRBD1,TRBV2,TRBJ1-2,CASSRTGASYGYTF,TGTGCCAGCAGTCGGACAGGAGCATCCTATGGCTACACCTTC
-,TRBD2,TRBV6-5,TRBJ2-1,CASSYRGVAGNEQFF,TGTGCCAGCAGTTACCGGGGGGTAGCGGGCAATGAGCAGTTCTTC
few,-,TRBV5-1,TRBJ1-2,CASSLGQTYGYTF,TGCGCCAGCAGCTTGGGACAGACCTATGGCTACACCTTC
few,-,TRBV28,TRBJ2-1,CASSSVGGRSYNEQFF,TGTGCCAGCAGTTCCGTGGGCGGGCGGTCCTACAATGAGCAGTTCTTC
few,-,TRBV7-9,TRBJ2-5,CASSPNGVKTQYF,TGTGCCAGCAGCCCAAACGGGGTGAAGACCCAGTACTTC
few,-,TRBV2,TRBJ1-1,CASSTEKINTEAFF,TGTGCCAGCAGTACAGAGAAGATTAACACTGAAGCTTTCTTT
-,TRBD1,TRBV2,TRBJ2-5,CASSERRGPGETQYF,TGTGCCAGCAGTGAGCGCAGGGGGCCGGGGGAGACCCAGTACTTC
-,-,TRBV29-1,TRBJ1-1,CSVSLGVENTEAFF,TGCAGCGTTTCTTTAGGGGTGGAGAACACTGAAGCTTTCTTT
few,-,TRBV5-1,TRBJ2-1,CASSSDRRSPYNEQFF,TGCGCCAGCAGCTCGGACAGACGTTCGCCCTACAATGAGCAGTTCTTC
-,-,TRBV7-8,TRBJ2-5,CASSPETAFQETQYF,TGTGCCAGCAGCCCGGAGACAGCGTTCCAAGAGACCCAGTACTTC
few,-,TRBV6-5,TRBJ2-5,CATGRETQYF,TGTGCCACAGGGAGGGAGACCCAGTACTTC
-,-,TRBV15,TRBJ1-1,CATSRDRAEGTEAFF,TGTGCCACCAGCAGAGACAGGGCGGAGGGCACTGAAGCTTTCTTT
few,-,TRBV27,TRBJ2-1,CASSPPRTYNEQFF,TGTGCCAGCAGTCCCCCGCGGACCTACAATGAGCAGTTCTTC
-,TRBD1,TRBV2,TRBJ2-7,CASIPSDRGHEQYF,TGTGCCAGCATACCGTCGGACAGGGGCCACGAGCAGTACTTC
-,-,TRBV28,TRBJ1-2,CASTQPRRGGYTF,TGTGCCAGCACCCAACCTAGGAGGGGTGGCTACACCTTC